This T cell receptor beta chain was profiled in a study of T cell repertoires in cytomegalovirus infection. Study-level background: A matching HLA type, together with CMV infection, was signaled by public TCR beta signatures.

The study's findings and limits: Frequencies of public TCR beta families were cumulated, and this identified carriers of CMV plus the relevant HLA.

TCRdb reanalysed the reads using MiXCR and keeps one entry per CDR3 protein. Of around 350,000 distinct CDR3 sequences listed, around 18% are singletons. Comments on this clonotype: Its antigen is not identified.

This CDR3 spans 13 amino acids. From germline, CDR1 is SGDLS and CDR2 YYNGEE. The V gene lost 3 bases and the J gene lost 7 bases, with 14 bases spanning the gap. Specimen: PBMCs. The chain employs TRBV9 and TRBJ2-7; D gene uncertain. The receptor comes from a human donor in good health (CMV status not recorded). Some clones in this sample may be carry-over from other donors' samples. This CDR3 reads CASSGVSGGEQYF. CDR3 DNA sequence: TGTGCCAGCAGCGGAGTCTCCGGTGGGGAGCAGTACTTC.